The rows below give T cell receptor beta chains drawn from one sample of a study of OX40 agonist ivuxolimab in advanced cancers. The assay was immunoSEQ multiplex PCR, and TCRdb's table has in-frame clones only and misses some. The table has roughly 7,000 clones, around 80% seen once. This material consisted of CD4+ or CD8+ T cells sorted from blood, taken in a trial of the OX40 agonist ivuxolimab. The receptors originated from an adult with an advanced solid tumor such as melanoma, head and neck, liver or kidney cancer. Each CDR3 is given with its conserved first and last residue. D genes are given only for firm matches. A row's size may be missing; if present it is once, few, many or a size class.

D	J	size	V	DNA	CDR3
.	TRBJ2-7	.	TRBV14	TGTGCCAGCAACCCGGCCGGGGGCTACGAGCAGTACTTC	CASNPAGGYEQYF
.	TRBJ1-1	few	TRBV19	TGTGCCAGTAGTTTTTCAGGGAATTTGGGGAACACTGAAGCTTTCTTT	CASSFSGNLGNTEAFF
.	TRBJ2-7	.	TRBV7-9	TGTGCCAGCAGCGGGGGGAGCTCCTACGAGCAGTACTTC	CASSGGSSYEQYF
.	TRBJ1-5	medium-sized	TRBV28	TGTGCCAGCAGCCTAAGTTTGGGGTTCCAGCATTTT	CASSLSLGFQHF
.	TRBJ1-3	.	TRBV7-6	TGTGCCAGCAGCTTAGACCGGGAAGGGGCTGGAAACACCATATATTTT	CASSLDREGAGNTIYF
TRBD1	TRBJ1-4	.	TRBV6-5	TGTGCCAGCTCAAAGGCCAGGGGGCGGGAAAAACTGTTTTTT	CASSKARGREKLFF
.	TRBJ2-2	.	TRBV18	TGTGCCAGCTCACCCCGGGACGCCGCGAACACCGGGGAGCTGTTTTTT	CASSPRDAANTGELFF
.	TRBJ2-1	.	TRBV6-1	TGTGCCAGCATGAACTACAATGAGCAGTTCTTC	CASMNYNEQFF
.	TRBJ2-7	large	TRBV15	TGTGCCACCTTGGGAGCCCTGGTCAGGCAGTACTTC	CATLGALVRQYF
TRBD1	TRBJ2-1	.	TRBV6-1	TGTGCCAGCAGTACCGGACAGGGGGCTTACAATGAGCAGTTCTTC	CASSTGQGAYNEQFF
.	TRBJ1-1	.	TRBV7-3	TGTGCCAGCAGCTTGGGTACAGGGAGCGTCACTGAAGCTTTCTTT	CASSLGTGSVTEAFF
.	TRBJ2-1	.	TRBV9	TGTGCCAGCAGCCCTGGGAGCTCCTACAATGAGCAGTTCTTC	CASSPGSSYNEQFF
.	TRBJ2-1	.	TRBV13	TGTGCCAGCAGCCCGGGACTTCTAGACGGTTACAATGAGCAGTTCTTC	CASSPGLLDGYNEQFF
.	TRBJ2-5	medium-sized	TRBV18	TGTGCCAGCTCACCACCGGGAGTAGAAGAGACCCAGTACTTC	CASSPPGVEETQYF
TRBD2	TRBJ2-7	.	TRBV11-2	TGTGCCAGCAGCTTAGGGGGCGGGAGATTCCCCTACGAGCAGTACTTC	CASSLGGGRFPYEQYF
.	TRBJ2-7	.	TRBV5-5	TGTGCCAGCAGCTTGTCCCAATACGAGCAGTACTTC	CASSLSQYEQYF